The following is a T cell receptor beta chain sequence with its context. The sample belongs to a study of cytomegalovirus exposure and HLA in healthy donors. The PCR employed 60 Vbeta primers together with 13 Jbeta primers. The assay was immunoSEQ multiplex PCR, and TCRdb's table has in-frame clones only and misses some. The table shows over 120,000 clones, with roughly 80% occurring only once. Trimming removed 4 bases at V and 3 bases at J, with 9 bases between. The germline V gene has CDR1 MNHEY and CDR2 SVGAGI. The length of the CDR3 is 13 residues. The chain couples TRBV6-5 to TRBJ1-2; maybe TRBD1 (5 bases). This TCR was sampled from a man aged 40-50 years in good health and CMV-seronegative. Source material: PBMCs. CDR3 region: CASSSGPHYGYTF. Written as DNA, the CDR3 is TGTGCCAGCAGTTCAGGGCCGCACTATGGCTACACCTTC.